This TCR beta chain is from a study of blood T cell repertoires in COVID-19. Study context: PBMCs, B-cell-depleted T cells, or T cells provided the cDNA or gDNA that made up the material.

The junction had 4 bases not matched to a gene; V was cut back by 0 bases and J by 3 bases. The CDR3 has 16 residues. Germline CDR1 is SGHKS and CDR2 is YYEKEE (reference sequence). Under the authors' procedure: Reference gene primer amplification in the assay estimated nucleated cell counts. Here immunoSEQ multiplex PCR was the method, and the copy in TCRdb shows in-frame clones only, minus some. For V, J and clone size, that table is used; D and trimming come from the DNA. Of 150,000 to 170,000 clones listed, about 89% were seen once; the top ten hold about 0.55%. The sample was peripheral blood. This chain connects TRBV5-5 to TRBJ2-1; TRBD2 agrees at 9 bases. The TCR sequence derives from a man aged 45-65 years with acute or convalescent COVID-19. CDR3 protein: CASSLELAGYYNEQFF. DNA of the CDR3: TGTGCCAGCAGCTTGGAGCTAGCGGGGTACTACAATGAGCAGTTCTTC.